This T cell receptor (beta chain) was captured by sequencing in a study of read filtering for tumor transcriptome and immune sequencing. Findings and caveats of the study: Without single-read clonotypes, shared clonotype proportions correlated more between IR-seq and RNA-seq.

The ends were cut back, 1 base at V and 2 bases at J, with 9 bases in the middle. Germline CDR1 and CDR2: SGHTA and FQGNSA. The CDR3 contains 14 residues. This clonotype was found many times. Its antigen is not identified. This library used approximately 370 ng RNA and molecular barcoded adaptors spanning alpha/delta and beta/gamma chains. TCRdb re-derived calls from the reads in MiXCR, one entry per CDR3 protein. The table includes tens of thousands of distinct CDR3 sequences, 15% to 25% detected once. The sequenced sample was a population of CD138-negative cells sorted from bone marrow. This receptor was taken from a donor aged 40 or over with multiple myeloma. This rearrangement joins TRBV7-2 to TRBJ2-7; no firm D call. This CDR3 is CASSLDPVPYEQYF. The CDR3 nucleotides are TGTGCCAGCAGCTTAGATCCGGTACCCTACGAGCAGTACTTC.